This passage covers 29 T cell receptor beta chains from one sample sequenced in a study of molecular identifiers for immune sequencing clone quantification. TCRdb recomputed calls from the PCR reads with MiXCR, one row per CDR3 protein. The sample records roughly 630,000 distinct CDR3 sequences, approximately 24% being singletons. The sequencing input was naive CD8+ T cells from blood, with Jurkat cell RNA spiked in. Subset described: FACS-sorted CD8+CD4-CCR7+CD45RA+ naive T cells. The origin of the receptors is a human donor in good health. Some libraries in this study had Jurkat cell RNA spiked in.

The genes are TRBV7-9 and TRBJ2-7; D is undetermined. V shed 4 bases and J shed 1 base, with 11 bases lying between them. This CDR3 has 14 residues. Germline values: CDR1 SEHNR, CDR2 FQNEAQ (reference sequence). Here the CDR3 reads CASSSLAESYEQYF. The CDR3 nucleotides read TGTGCCAGCAGCTCGCTGGCAGAATCCTACGAGCAGTACTTC.

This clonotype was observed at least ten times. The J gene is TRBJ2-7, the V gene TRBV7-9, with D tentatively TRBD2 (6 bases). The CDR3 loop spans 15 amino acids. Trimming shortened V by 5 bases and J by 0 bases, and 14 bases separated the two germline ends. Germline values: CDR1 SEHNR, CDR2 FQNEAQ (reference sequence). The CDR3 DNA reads TGTGCCAGCAGCAACCCCCCGGGGGTCTCCTACGAGCAGTACTTC. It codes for CASSNPPGVSYEQYF.

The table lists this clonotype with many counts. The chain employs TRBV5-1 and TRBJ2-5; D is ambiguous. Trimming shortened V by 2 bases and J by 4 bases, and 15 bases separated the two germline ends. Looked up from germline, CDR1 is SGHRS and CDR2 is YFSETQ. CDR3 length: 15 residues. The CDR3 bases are TGCGCCAGCAGCTTTGAGGATTCTTGGATAGAGACCCAGTACTTC. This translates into CASSFEDSWIETQYF.

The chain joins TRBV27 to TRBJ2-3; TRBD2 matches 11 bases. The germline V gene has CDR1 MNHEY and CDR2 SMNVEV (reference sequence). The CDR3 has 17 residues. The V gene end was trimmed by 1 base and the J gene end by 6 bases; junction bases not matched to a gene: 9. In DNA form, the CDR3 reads TGTGCCAGCAGTTTATTTTTAGCGGGAGGGATCTCGGATACGCAGTATTTT. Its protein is CASSLFLAGGISDTQYF.

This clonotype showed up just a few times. The CDR3 DNA reads TGTGCCAGCAGCTCGACCGGGACAGGAAATGAAAAACTGTTTTTT. Translated: CASSSTGTGNEKLFF. The chain has TRBV12-3 or TRBV12-4 and TRBJ1-4; 8 positions agree with TRBD1. V gave up 6 bases and J gave up 5 bases; unmatched junction bases: 8. The CDR3 runs to 15 residues.

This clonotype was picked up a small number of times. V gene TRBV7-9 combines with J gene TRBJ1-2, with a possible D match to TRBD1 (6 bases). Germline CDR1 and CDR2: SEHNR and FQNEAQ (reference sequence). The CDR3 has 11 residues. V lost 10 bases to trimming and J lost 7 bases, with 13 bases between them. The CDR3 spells CATSGGVGYTF. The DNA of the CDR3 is TGTGCCACCTCGGGGGGCGTTGGCTACACCTTC. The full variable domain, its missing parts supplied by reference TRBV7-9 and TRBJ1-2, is DTGVSQNPRHKITKRGQNVTFRCDPISEHNRLYWYRQTLGQGPEFLTYFQNEAQLEKSRLLSDRFSAERPKGSFSTLEIQRTEQGDSAMYLCATSGGVGYTFGSGTRLTVV.

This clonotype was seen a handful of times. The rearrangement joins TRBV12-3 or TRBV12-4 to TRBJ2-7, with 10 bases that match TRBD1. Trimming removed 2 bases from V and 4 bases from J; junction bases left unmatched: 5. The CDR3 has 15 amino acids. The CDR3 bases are TGTGCCAGCAGTTTAACAGACAGGGGGCATTACGAGCAGTACTTC. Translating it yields CASSLTDRGHYEQYF.

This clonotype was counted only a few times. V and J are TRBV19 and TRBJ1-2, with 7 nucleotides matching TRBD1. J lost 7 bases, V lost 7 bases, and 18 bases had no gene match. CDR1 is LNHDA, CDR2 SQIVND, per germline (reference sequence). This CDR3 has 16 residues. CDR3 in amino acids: CASTSTSRGQGTGYTF. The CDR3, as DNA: TGTGCCAGTACCAGTACTTCTAGGGGGCAAGGGACTGGCTACACCTTC.

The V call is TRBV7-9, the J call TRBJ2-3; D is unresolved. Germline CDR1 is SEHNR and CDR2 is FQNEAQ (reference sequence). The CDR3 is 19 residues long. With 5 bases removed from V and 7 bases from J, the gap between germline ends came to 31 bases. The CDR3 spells CASSPPLAIARIGTNTQYF. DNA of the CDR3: TGTGCCAGCAGCCCCCCTCTGGCGATCGCTCGGATCGGAACAAATACGCAGTATTTT.

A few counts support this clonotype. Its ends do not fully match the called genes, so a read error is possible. CDR3 in amino acids: CASSQTGTGTFSYDSPLHF. Written as DNA, the CDR3 is TGCGCCAGCAGCCAAACCGGGACAGGGACCTTCTCCTATGATTCACCCCTCCACTTT. The chain couples TRBV4-1 to TRBJ1-6; TRBD1 aligns across 9 bases. This CDR3 contains 19 residues. Germline lookup yields CDR1 MGHRA and CDR2 YSYEKL.

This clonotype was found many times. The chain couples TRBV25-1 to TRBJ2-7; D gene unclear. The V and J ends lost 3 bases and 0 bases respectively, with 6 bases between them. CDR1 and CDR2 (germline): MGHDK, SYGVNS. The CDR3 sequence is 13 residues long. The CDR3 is CASSDPYSYEQYF. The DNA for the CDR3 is TGTGCCAGCAGTGACCCCTACTCCTACGAGCAGTACTTC.

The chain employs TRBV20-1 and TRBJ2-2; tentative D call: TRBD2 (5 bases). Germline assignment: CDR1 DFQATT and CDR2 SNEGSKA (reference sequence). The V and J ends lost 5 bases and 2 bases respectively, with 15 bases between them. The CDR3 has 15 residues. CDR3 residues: CSAPNTRSNTGELFF. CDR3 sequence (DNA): TGCAGTGCTCCTAACACTAGATCTAACACCGGGGAGCTGTTTTTT.

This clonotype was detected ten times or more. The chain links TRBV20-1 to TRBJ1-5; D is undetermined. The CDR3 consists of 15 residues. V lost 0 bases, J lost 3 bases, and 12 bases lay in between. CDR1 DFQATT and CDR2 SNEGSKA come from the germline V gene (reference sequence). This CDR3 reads CSARDRAGYNQPQHF. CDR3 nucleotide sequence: TGCAGTGCTAGAGATCGGGCAGGCTACAATCAGCCCCAGCATTTT.

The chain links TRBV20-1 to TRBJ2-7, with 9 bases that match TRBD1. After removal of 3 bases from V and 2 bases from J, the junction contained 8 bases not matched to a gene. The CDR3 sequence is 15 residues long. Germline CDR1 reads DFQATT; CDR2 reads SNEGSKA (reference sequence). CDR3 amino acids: CSARGQDRGAYEQYF. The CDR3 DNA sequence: TGCAGTGCTAGGGGTCAGGACAGGGGCGCCTACGAGCAGTACTTC.

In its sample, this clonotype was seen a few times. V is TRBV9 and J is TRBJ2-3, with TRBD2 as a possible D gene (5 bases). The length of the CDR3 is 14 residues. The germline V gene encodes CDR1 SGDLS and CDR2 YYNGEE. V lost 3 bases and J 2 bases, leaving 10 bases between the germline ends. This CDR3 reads CASSEQGLTDTQYF. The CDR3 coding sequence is TGTGCCAGCAGCGAGCAAGGACTCACAGATACGCAGTATTTT.

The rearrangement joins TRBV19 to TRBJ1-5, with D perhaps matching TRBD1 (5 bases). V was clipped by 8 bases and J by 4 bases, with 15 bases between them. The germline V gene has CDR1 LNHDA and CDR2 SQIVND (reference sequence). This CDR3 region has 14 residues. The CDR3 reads CASRSGVRNQPQHF. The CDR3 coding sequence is TGTGCCAGTCGCTCGGGGGTAAGGAATCAGCCCCAGCATTTT.

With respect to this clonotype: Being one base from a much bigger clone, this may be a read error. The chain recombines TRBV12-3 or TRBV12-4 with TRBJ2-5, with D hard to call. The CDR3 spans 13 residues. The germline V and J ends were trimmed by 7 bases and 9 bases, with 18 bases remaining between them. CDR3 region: CASTRNPSVAQYF. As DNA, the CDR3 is TGTGCCAGCACCCGGAACCCCTCGGTGGCCCAGTACTTC.

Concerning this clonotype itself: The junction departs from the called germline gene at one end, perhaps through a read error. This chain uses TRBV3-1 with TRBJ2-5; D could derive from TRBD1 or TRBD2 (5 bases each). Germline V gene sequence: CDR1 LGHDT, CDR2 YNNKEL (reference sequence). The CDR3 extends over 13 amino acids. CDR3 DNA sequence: TGTGCCAGCATGGACATTCGATGGGAGACCCAGCACTTC. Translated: CASMDIRWETQHF.

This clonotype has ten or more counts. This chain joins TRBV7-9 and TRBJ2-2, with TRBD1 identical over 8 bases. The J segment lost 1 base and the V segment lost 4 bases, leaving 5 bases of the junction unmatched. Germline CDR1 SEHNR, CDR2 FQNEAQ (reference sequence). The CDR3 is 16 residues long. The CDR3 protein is CASSSSGQVNTGELFF. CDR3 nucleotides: TGTGCCAGCAGCTCGTCGGGACAGGTGAACACCGGGGAGCTGTTTTTT.

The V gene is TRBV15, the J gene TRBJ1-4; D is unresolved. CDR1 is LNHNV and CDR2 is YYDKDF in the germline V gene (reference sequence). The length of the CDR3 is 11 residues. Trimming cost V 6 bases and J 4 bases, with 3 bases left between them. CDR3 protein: CATRDNEKLFF. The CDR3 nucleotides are TGTGCCACCAGAGATAATGAAAAACTGTTTTTT.

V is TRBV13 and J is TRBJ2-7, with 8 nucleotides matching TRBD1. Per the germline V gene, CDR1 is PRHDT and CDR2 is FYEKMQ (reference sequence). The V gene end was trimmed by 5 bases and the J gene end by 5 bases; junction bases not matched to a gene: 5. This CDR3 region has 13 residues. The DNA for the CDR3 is TGTGCCAGCAGCCCCAGGGGGCGCGACGAGCAGTACTTC. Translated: CASSPRGRDEQYF.

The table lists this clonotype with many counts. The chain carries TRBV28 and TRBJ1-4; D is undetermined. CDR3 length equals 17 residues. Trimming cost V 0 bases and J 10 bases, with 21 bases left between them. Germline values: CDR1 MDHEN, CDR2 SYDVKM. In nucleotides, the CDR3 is TGTGCCAGCAGTTTATGGGGAAGCAGCTCACTCACGCGAAAACTGTTTTTT. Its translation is CASSLWGSSSLTRKLFF. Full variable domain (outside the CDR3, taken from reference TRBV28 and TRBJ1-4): DVKVTQSSRYLVKRTGEKVFLECVQDMDHENMFWYRQDPGLGLRLIYFSYDVKMKEKGDIPEGYSVSREKKERFSLILESASTNQTSMYLCASSLWGSSSLTRKLFFGSGTQLSVL.

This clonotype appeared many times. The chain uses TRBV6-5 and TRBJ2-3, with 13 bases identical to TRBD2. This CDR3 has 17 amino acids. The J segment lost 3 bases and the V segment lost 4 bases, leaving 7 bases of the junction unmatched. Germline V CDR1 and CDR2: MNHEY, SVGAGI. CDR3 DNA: TGTGCCAGCAGTTTCTCGACTAGCGGGGGGATGACAGATACGCAGTATTTT. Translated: CASSFSTSGGMTDTQYF.

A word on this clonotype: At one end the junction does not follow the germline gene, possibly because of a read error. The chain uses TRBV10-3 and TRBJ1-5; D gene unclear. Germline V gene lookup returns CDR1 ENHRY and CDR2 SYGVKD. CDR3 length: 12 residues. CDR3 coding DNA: TGTGCCATCAGTGGCGGGGATCAGCCCCGGCATTTT. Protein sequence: CAISGGDQPRHF.

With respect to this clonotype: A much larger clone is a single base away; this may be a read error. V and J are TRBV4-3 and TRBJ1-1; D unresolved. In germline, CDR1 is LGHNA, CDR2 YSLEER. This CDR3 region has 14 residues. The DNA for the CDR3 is TGCGCCAGCAGCCAAGATGGGGTAGGCACTGAAGCTTCCTTT. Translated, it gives CASSQDGVGTEASF.

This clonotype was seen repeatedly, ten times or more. The CDR3 region is CASRPGPIIEPQHF. The CDR3 bases are TGTGCCAGCAGACCTGGCCCCATCATTGAACCCCAGCATTTT. This sequence joins TRBV6-2 or TRBV6-3 and TRBJ1-5; D remains unclear. The CDR3 covers 14 residues. V was pared by 6 bases and J by 10 bases, with 19 bases between. Germline CDR1 and CDR2: MNHEY and SVGEGT.

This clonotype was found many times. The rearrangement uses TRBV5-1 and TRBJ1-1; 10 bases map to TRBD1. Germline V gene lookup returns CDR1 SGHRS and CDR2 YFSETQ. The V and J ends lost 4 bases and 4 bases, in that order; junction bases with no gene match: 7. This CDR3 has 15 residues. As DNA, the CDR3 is TGCGCCAGCAGCCACGGGACAGGGGCACGCACTGAAGCTTTCTTT. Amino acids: CASSHGTGARTEAFF.

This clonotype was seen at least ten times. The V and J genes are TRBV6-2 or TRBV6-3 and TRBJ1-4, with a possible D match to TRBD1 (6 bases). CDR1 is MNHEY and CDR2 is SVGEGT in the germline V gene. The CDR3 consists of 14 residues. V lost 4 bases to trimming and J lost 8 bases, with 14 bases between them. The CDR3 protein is CASSSIWTVEKLFF. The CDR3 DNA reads TGTGCCAGCAGTTCGATCTGGACAGTGGAAAAACTGTTTTTT.

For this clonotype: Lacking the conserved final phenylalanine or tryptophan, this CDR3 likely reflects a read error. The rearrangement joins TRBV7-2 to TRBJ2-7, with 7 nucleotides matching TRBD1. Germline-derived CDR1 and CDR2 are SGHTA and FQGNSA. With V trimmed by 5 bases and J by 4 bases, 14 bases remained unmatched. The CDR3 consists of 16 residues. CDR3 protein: CASSTNTGVKIYEQYL. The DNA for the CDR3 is TGTGCCAGCAGCACCAACACAGGGGTAAAGATATACGAGCAGTACCTC.